This TCR beta chain came from a study of CD8 T cells in ankylosing spondylitis. This clonotype was seen repeatedly, ten times or more. Its antigen is unidentified. Germline CDR1 is LNHNV and CDR2 is YYDKDF (reference sequence). The CDR3 is made up of 15 amino acids. V dropped 6 bases and J dropped 9; count of bases not matched to a gene: 11. TCRdb called the 5' RACE reads again in MiXCR, with one record for every CDR3 protein. The table lists about 330,000 distinct CDR3 sequences, 7.5% to 9% of them singletons, with roughly 15% in the top ten. Study conclusions and caveats: Seven to nine highly homologous variants formed a TCR beta motif that appeared characteristic of ankylosing spondylitis blood.

Sequencing input: blood, either unsorted or a sorted T cell fraction (not recorded which). The sequence derives from a male donor with ankylosing spondylitis. The genes are TRBV15 and TRBJ2-1, with TRBD2 matching 10 bases. CDR3 bases: TGTGCCACCAGAGCCCCTAGCGGGAGTGTTCGTGAGCAGTTCTTC. Residues: CATRAPSGSVREQFF.